One sample yielded the 20 T cell receptor beta chains listed below, sequenced in a study of T-cell memory formation after mild COVID-19. TCRdb reprocessed the 5' RACE reads with MiXCR, giving one entry per CDR3 protein. The table includes tens of thousands of distinct CDR3 sequences, approximately 16% detected once. Source material: PBMCs or a T cell subset sorted from them (not recorded which). The receptors stem from an adult woman who had mild COVID-19 (a few samples of this study predate the infection). Cell type and time point are not known.

The rearrangement uses TRBV12-3 or TRBV12-4 and TRBJ2-3; D unresolved. V was cut by 6 bases and J by 6 bases, with 16 bases left in between. The CDR3 is 14 residues long. The CDR3 nucleotides read TGTGCCAGCAGCCCCGAGGCGGTTTTGGATACGCAGTATTTT. Amino acid sequence: CASSPEAVLDTQYF.

The chain combines TRBV27 with TRBJ2-4; D is perhaps TRBD2 (5 bases). Per the germline V gene, CDR1 is MNHEY and CDR2 is SMNVEV (reference sequence). The CDR3 is 14 amino acids. Trimming removed 5 bases from V and 10 bases from J, with 18 bases in between. The CDR3 is CASSPPSGLGIQYF. DNA for the CDR3: TGTGCCAGCAGTCCCCCGTCGGGGTTAGGGATTCAGTACTTC.

The chain employs TRBV29-1 and TRBJ1-1, with D tentatively TRBD1 (6 bases). V lost 4 bases and J 5 bases, leaving 11 bases between the germline ends. This CDR3 comprises 12 residues. The germline CDR1 and CDR2 sequences are SQVTM and ANQGSEA. Here the CDR3 reads CSVVQGGTEAFF. CDR3 DNA: TGCAGCGTTGTACAGGGAGGTACTGAAGCTTTCTTT.

The CDR3 protein is CASSLEPRNLNEQFF. DNA for the CDR3: TGCGCCAGCAGCTTAGAGCCACGAAATCTCAATGAGCAGTTCTTC. The chain is built from TRBV5-1 and TRBJ2-1; D remains unclear. The germline V gene has CDR1 SGHRS and CDR2 YFSETQ. There are 15 residues in the CDR3. The V end was cut by 2 bases, the J end by 6 bases, with 15 bases between.

This clonotype was counted only a few times. The chain uses TRBV4-1 and TRBJ2-3, with 7 positions matching TRBD1. Germline CDR1 and CDR2: MGHRA and YSYEKL. Unmatched junction bases numbered 5, after V lost 3 bases and J lost 5 bases. CDR3 length: 14 residues. The CDR3 bases are TGCGCCAGCAGCCAGAGACAGGGTGTAGATACGCAGTATTTT. Protein sequence: CASSQRQGVDTQYF.

The chain recombines TRBV4-1 with TRBJ2-7; weak D call: TRBD2 (6 bases). V dropped 1 base and J dropped 3 bases, with 13 bases sitting between them. Germline-derived CDR1 and CDR2 are MGHRA and YSYEKL. The CDR3 runs 15 residues. The DNA of the CDR3 is TGCGCCAGCAGCCAAGCTGCGGGGATCAGCTACGAGCAGTACTTC. As protein: CASSQAAGISYEQYF.

This clonotype showed up just a few times. The junction shows a germline mismatch at one end, possibly a read error. The chain employs TRBV28 and TRBJ1-3; D unclear. The CDR3 is 14 amino acids. Per germline, CDR1 MDHEN and CDR2 SYDVKM. The CDR3 DNA follows: TGTGCCACCAGTTTTCGGGGAACTGGAAACACCATATATTTT. Translation: CATSFRGTGNTIYF.

The chain is built from TRBV27 and TRBJ2-7; weak D call: TRBD1 (5 bases). Trimming shortened V by 5 bases and J by 0 bases, and 11 bases separated the two germline ends. This CDR3 is built from 14 residues. Germline values: CDR1 MNHEY, CDR2 SMNVEV (reference sequence). This CDR3 is CASSPTQVSYEQYF. DNA of the CDR3: TGTGCCAGCAGTCCCACACAGGTCTCCTACGAGCAGTACTTC.

This clonotype appeared a few times. The chain has TRBV7-9 and TRBJ2-1; 12 bases are shared with TRBD2. Looked up from germline, CDR1 is SEHNR and CDR2 is FQNEAQ (reference sequence). The CDR3 has 16 residues. The V segment lost 4 bases and the J segment 8 bases; nucleotides outside the gene matches: 9. CDR3 amino acids: CASSSSLAGGPHEQFF. DNA for the CDR3: TGTGCCAGCAGCTCGTCGCTAGCGGGGGGGCCACATGAGCAGTTCTTC.

This clonotype came up a few times. The chain uses TRBV7-9 and TRBJ2-2, with unresolved D. Looked up from germline, CDR1 is SEHNR and CDR2 is FQNEAQ (reference sequence). The CDR3 totals 13 residues. V lost 6 bases, J lost 4 bases, and 9 bases lay in between. CDR3: CASRSTATGELFF. DNA of the CDR3: TGTGCCAGCAGATCGACGGCCACCGGGGAGCTGTTTTTT. Full variable domain (remainder filled in from reference TRBV7-9 and TRBJ2-2): DTGVSQNPRHKITKRGQNVTFRCDPISEHNRLYWYRQTLGQGPEFLTYFQNEAQLEKSRLLSDRFSAERPKGSFSTLEIQRTEQGDSAMYLCASRSTATGELFFGEGSRLTVL.

This clonotype was picked up a small number of times. The genes are TRBV6-2 or TRBV6-3 and TRBJ2-1; 7 nucleotides align to TRBD2. This CDR3 is built from 13 residues. Trimming took 8 bases from V and 8 from J; bases not matched to a gene: 9. Germline CDR1 and CDR2: MNHEY and SVGEGT. This CDR3 reads CASWGLPTHEQFF. CDR3 coding DNA: TGTGCCAGCTGGGGACTACCGACCCATGAGCAGTTCTTC.

The V call is TRBV27, the J call TRBJ2-7; D gene uncertain. The germline V gene encodes CDR1 MNHEY and CDR2 SMNVEV (reference sequence). The CDR3 totals 16 residues. The germline V and J ends were trimmed by 2 bases and 2 bases, with 16 bases remaining between them. The chain's CDR3 is CASSLVGAISPYEQYF. CDR3 sequence (DNA): TGTGCCAGCAGTTTAGTTGGAGCCATCAGCCCCTACGAGCAGTACTTC.

This clonotype was counted many times. This rearrangement joins TRBV15 to TRBJ2-3; D could derive from TRBD1 or TRBD2 (5 bases each). This CDR3 has 15 amino acids. V gave up 5 bases and J gave up 2 bases, with 14 bases separating them. Germline CDR1 is LNHNV and CDR2 is YYDKDF (reference sequence). The CDR3 spells CATSPRDGATDTQYF. CDR3 in DNA: TGTGCCACCAGCCCCCGGGACGGAGCCACAGATACGCAGTATTTT. Full variable domain (missing parts from reference TRBV15 and TRBJ2-3): DAMVIQNPRYQVTQFGKPVTLSCSQTLNHNVMYWYQQKSSQAPKLLFHYYDKDFNNEADTPDNFQSRRPNTSFCFLDIRSPGLGDTAMYLCATSPRDGATDTQYFGPGTRLTVL.

There are many counts of this clonotype. V usage is TRBV7-8 and J usage is TRBJ2-3; 11 bases agree with TRBD2. CDR3 length: 17 residues. Unmatched junction bases numbered 10, after V lost 6 bases and J lost 2 bases. Germline V gives CDR1 SGHVS, CDR2 FQNEAQ. CDR3 coding DNA: TGTGCCAGCAGTTCTAAGGGACTAGCGGACCTCACAGATACGCAGTATTTT. Amino acids: CASSSKGLADLTDTQYF.

The genes are TRBV7-8 and TRBJ1-2; 10 bases align to TRBD1. In germline, CDR1 is SGHVS, CDR2 FQNEAQ. V lost 1 base, J lost 4 bases, and 3 bases stayed unmatched. The length of the CDR3 is 15 residues. CDR3 coding DNA: TGTGCCAGCAGCTTAGGGGACAGGGGTGGCTATGGCTACACCTTC. Amino acid sequence: CASSLGDRGGYGYTF.

This clonotype was detected a few times. The chain links TRBV7-3 to TRBJ2-3, with TRBD1 matching over 9 bases. CDR1 and CDR2 from the germline V gene are SGHTA and FQGTGA. The V and J ends lost 5 bases and 0 bases, in that order; junction bases with no gene match: 9. The CDR3 runs to 17 residues. The CDR3 protein is CASSTSDRGGSTDTQYF. The CDR3 region has the DNA TGTGCCAGCAGCACATCGGACAGGGGAGGTAGCACAGATACGCAGTATTTT.

This clonotype came up a few times. The chain links TRBV11-1 to TRBJ2-3, with D unresolved. The CDR3 is 15 residues long. CDR1 SGHAT and CDR2 FQDESV come from the germline V gene (reference sequence). Trimming removed 4 bases from V and 2 bases from J, with 13 bases in between. This CDR3 reads CASSSSTTNTDTQYF. The CDR3 DNA is TGTGCCAGCAGCTCATCGACGACCAACACAGATACGCAGTATTTT.

There are many counts of this clonotype. J is TRBJ2-5 and V is TRBV6-5; 7 bases map to TRBD1. The J segment lost 0 bases and the V segment lost 3 bases, leaving 7 bases of the junction unmatched. Germline V gives CDR1 MNHEY, CDR2 SVGAGI. This CDR3 spans 16 amino acids. The CDR3 is CASSYFEGAYQETQYF. The CDR3 DNA sequence: TGTGCCAGCAGTTATTTCGAGGGGGCGTACCAAGAGACCCAGTACTTC.

The chain has TRBV13 and TRBJ2-5; 8 bases align to TRBD1. This CDR3 region has 14 residues. Looked up from germline, CDR1 is PRHDT and CDR2 is FYEKMQ (reference sequence). V dropped 7 bases and J dropped 5; count of bases not matched to a gene: 9. CDR3 nucleotides: TGTGCCAGCACCCGGGACAGGTGGGGGGAGACCCAGTACTTC. Its translation: CASTRDRWGETQYF.

The genes are TRBV12-3 or TRBV12-4 and TRBJ2-5; D ambiguous. The V end was cut by 3 bases, the J end by 1 base, with 9 bases between. The CDR3 is 14 residues long. The CDR3 nucleotides are TGTGCCAGCAGTTTGCGCGGCTTCCAAGAGACCCAGTACTTC. Its translation: CASSLRGFQETQYF.